These 11 T cell receptor beta chains were sequenced from one sample in a study of cytomegalovirus exposure and HLA in healthy donors. PCR involved 60 Vbeta and 13 Jbeta primers. Repertoires were generated with immunoSEQ multiplex PCR, while TCRdb's copy carries only in-frame clones and drops some. The profile shows 150,000 to 200,000 clones, around 78% of them singletons. The sequenced material came from PBMCs. The receptor set was obtained from a woman between 40 and 50 years old in good health and CMV-seronegative.

The V gene is TRBV7-9, the J gene TRBJ2-1; 7 nucleotides line up with TRBD2. The CDR3 is made up of 13 amino acids. Germline V gene lookup returns CDR1 SEHNR and CDR2 FQNEAQ (reference sequence). V lost 4 bases, J lost 7 bases, and 4 bases stayed unmatched. CDR3 sequence reads: CASSSGLRNEQFF. The CDR3 DNA is TGTGCCAGCAGCTCGGGACTAAGGAATGAGCAGTTCTTC.

The chain is built from TRBV10-3 and TRBJ1-5; 9 nucleotides line up with TRBD1. J gave up 7 bases and V 5 bases, and 9 bases lay outside the gene matches. Germline CDR1 is ENHRY and CDR2 is SYGVKD. This CDR3 is built from 15 residues. The CDR3 region is CAISKGEDRGQPQHF. CDR3 nucleotide sequence: TGTGCCATCAGTAAAGGGGAGGACAGGGGCCAGCCCCAGCATTTT.

This clone was recorded only once. This chain uses TRBV7-2 with TRBJ2-7; 7 nucleotides align to TRBD1. Germline V gives CDR1 SGHTA, CDR2 FQGNSA. The ends lost 5 bases at V and 3 bases at J; junction bases unmatched: 13. The CDR3 has 16 residues. As DNA, the CDR3 is TGTGCCAGCAGCGCAGGGGGAGTAAACGCCTACTACGAGCAGTACTTC. This translates into CASSAGGVNAYYEQYF.

V usage is TRBV5-6 and J usage is TRBJ1-4; 7 positions match TRBD1. Germline-derived CDR1 and CDR2 are SGHDT and YYEEEE. The CDR3 spans 14 residues. V lost 0 bases and J lost 8; bases outside the gene matches: 4. The CDR3: CASSLAGGEEKLFF. As DNA, the CDR3 is TGTGCCAGCAGCTTGGCAGGGGGAGAGGAAAAACTGTTTTTT. Looking up the rest from reference TRBV5-6 and TRBJ1-4 gives the full variable domain: DAGVTQSPTHLIKTRGQQVTLRCSPKSGHDTVSWYQQALGQGPQFIFQYYEEEERQRGNFPDRFSGHQFPNYSSELNVNALLLGDSALYLCASSLAGGEEKLFFGSGTQLSVL.

The chain uses TRBV7-6 and TRBJ2-3, with TRBD1 as a possible D gene (5 bases). The length of the CDR3 is 15 residues. From germline, CDR1 is SGHVS and CDR2 FNYEAQ. V lost 7 bases, J lost 1 base, and 15 bases lay in between. CDR3 residues: CASKPSGLGTDTQYF. The CDR3 bases are TGTGCCAGCAAACCCTCAGGGCTGGGCACAGATACGCAGTATTTT. The variable domain in full, with the rest retrieved from reference TRBV7-6 and TRBJ2-3, is GAGVSQSPRYKVTKRGQDVALRCDPISGHVSLYWYRQALGQGPEFLTYFNYEAQQDKSGLPNDRFSAERPEGSISTLTIQRTEQRDSAMYRCASKPSGLGTDTQYFGPGTRLTVL.

The genes are TRBV30 and TRBJ2-5; 9 nucleotides agree with TRBD2. Germline V gene data show CDR1 as GTSNPN and CDR2 as SVGIG (reference sequence). CDR3 size: 15 residues. V shed 0 bases, J shed 5 bases, and the junction held 7 bases outside the gene matches. In DNA, the CDR3 is TGTGCCTGGAGTGTAGTAGCGGGAGTGGATGAGACCCAGTACTTC. Protein: CAWSVVAGVDETQYF. The entire variable domain, with the rest obtained from reference TRBV30 and TRBJ2-5, is as follows: SQTIHQWPATLVQPVGSPLSLECTVEGTSNPNLYWYRQAAGRGLQLLFYSVGIGQISSEVPQNLSASRPQDRQFILSSKKLLLSDSGFYLCAWSVVAGVDETQYFGPGTRLLVL.

J is TRBJ2-5 and V is TRBV29-1; maybe TRBD2 (6 bases). V lost 5 bases and J lost 4, with 11 bases in between. This CDR3 contains 12 residues. Germline CDR1 is SQVTM and CDR2 is ANQGSEA. DNA of the CDR3: TGCAGCGTTCGTCAGGGAGGAGAGACCCAGTACTTC. It encodes CSVRQGGETQYF. The variable domain in full, with the rest retrieved from reference TRBV29-1 and TRBJ2-5, is SAVISQKPSRDICQRGTSLTIQCQVDSQVTMMFWYRQQPGQSLTLIATANQGSEATYESGFVIDKFPISRPNLTFSTLTVSNMSPEDSSIYLCSVRQGGETQYFGPGTRLLVL.

The chain carries TRBV25-1 and TRBJ2-2; weak D call: TRBD1 (6 bases). The V end lost 4 bases, the J end lost 4 bases, and 13 bases lay between the germline ends. Germline V gene lookup returns CDR1 MGHDK and CDR2 SYGVNS. The CDR3 runs 15 residues. In nucleotides, the CDR3 is TGTGCCAGCAGTGGCAGGGGCACGAGCACCGGGGAGCTGTTTTTT. Protein product: CASSGRGTSTGELFF.

The CDR3 sequence: CASSQERRLAGAQGQETQYF. The DNA of the CDR3 is TGCGCCAGCAGCCAAGAAAGGAGACTAGCGGGAGCGCAGGGGCAAGAGACCCAGTACTTC. The V gene is TRBV4-1, the J gene TRBJ2-5; TRBD2 matches 12 bases. Trimming at V came to 0 bases and at J to 2 bases, leaving 13 bases not matched to a gene. CDR3 length: 20 residues. Germline values: CDR1 MGHRA, CDR2 YSYEKL.

V gene TRBV5-1 combines with J gene TRBJ1-3; tentative D call: TRBD1 (5 bases). Trimming pared 5 bases from V and 1 base from J, leaving 10 bases between. The germline V gene encodes CDR1 SGHRS and CDR2 YFSETQ. This CDR3 is 14 amino acids long. For the CDR3, the DNA is TGCGCCAGCAGTATAGCAGGGTCTGGAAACACCATATATTTT. It yields the protein CASSIAGSGNTIYF.

In DNA form, the CDR3 reads TGTGCCATCAGTGACTCGGGACAGCTTGCCCTCCACTTT. Its translation: CAISDSGQLALHF. The chain combines TRBV10-3 with TRBJ1-6, with 7 bases lining up with TRBD1. Looked up from germline, CDR1 is ENHRY and CDR2 is SYGVKD. The CDR3 runs to 13 residues. Trimming took 3 bases from V and 14 from J; bases not matched to a gene: 7.